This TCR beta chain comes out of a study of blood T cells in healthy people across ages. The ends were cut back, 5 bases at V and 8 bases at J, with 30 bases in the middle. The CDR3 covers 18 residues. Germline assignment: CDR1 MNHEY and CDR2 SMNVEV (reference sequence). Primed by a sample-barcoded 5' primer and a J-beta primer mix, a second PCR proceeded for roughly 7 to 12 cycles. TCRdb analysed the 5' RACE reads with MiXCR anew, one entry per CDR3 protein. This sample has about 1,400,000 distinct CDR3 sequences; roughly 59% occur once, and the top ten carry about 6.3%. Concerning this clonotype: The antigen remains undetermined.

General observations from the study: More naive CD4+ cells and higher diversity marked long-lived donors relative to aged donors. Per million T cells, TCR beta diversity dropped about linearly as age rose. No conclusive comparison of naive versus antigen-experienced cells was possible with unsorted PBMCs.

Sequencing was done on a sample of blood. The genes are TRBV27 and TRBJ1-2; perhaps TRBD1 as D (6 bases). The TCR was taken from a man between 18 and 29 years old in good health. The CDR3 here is CASSPNYREGGYGKGYTF. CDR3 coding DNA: TGTGCCAGCAGTCCGAATTACAGGGAAGGAGGGTATGGTAAAGGCTACACCTTC.